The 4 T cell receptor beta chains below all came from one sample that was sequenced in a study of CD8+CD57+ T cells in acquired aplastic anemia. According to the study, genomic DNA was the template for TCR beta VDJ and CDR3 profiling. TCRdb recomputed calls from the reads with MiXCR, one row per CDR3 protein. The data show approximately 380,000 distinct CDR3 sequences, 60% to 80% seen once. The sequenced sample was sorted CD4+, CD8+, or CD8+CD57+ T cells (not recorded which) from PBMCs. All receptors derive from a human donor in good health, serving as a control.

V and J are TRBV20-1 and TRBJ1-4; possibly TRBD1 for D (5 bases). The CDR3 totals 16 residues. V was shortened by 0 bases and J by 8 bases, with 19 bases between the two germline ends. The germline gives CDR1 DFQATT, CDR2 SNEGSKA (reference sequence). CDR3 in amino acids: CSARDRGYVLTEKLFF. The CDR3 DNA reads TGCAGTGCTAGAGATCGGGGCTATGTCTTGACCGAAAAACTGTTTTTT.

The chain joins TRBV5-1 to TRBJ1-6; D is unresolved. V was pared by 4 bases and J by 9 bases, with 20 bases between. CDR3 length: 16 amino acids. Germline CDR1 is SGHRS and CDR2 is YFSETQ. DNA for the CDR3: TGCGCCAGCAGCCAGGCGCAGGTGGCCTGTTCTTCACCCCTCCACTTT. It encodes CASSQAQVACSSPLHF.

The DNA of the CDR3 is TGTGCCAGCAGCCATGGGACTAGCGATTTCTACGAGCAGTACTTC. This codes for CASSHGTSDFYEQYF. The chain joins TRBV9 to TRBJ2-7; 10 nucleotides match TRBD2. The germline V gene encodes CDR1 SGDLS and CDR2 YYNGEE. The ends lost 4 bases at V and 3 bases at J; junction bases unmatched: 7. CDR3 length: 15 amino acids. Combining the CDR3 with reference TRBV9 and TRBJ2-7 gives the whole variable domain DSGVTQTPKHLITATGQRVTLRCSPRSGDLSVYWYQQSLDQGLQFLIQYYNGEERAKGNILERFSAQQFPDLHSELNLSSLELGDSALYFCASSHGTSDFYEQYFGPGTRLTVT.

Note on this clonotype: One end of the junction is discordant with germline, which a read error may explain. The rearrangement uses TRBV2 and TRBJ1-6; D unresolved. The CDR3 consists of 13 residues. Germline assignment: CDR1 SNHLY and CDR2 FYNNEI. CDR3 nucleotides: TGCGCCAGCAGCTCTGCGGCGGTCTCGCACCTCCACTTT. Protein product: CASSSAAVSHLHF.